The source of this TCR beta chain is a study of shared clonotypes between healthy human individuals. At the level of the study: Each donor had three CD4 naive, three CD4 memory, two CD8 naive and one CD8 memory plate. Study results and limitations: Relative to clonotypes present in all four donors, those not shared had lower generation probabilities. Despite large depth, rarefaction showed incomplete sorted-subset sequencing. Represented diversity (both genetic and exposure-history) was limited by the small number of donors.

Details on this clone: What it recognizes is unknown.

The CDR3 contains 17 residues. V was trimmed by 2 bases and J by 6 bases, leaving 22 bases between them. Germline lookup yields CDR1 SGHTA and CDR2 FQGNSA. Profiled with immunoSEQ multiplex PCR; TCRdb holds only in-frame clones, not every one. The data show millions of clones, around 90% seen once. Sequencing was done on a sample of naive CD4+ T cells sorted from blood. Subset described: CD45RA+ positively selected. This TCR came from a man aged 18 to 29 in good health. V and J are TRBV7-2 and TRBJ1-2; possible D gene TRBD1, 6 bases. In nucleotides, the CDR3 is TGTGCCAGCAGCTTACAGCGGGGGGCGTCAGTTTTTCATGGCTACACCTTC. Its translation is CASSLQRGASVFHGYTF. Drawing the rest from reference TRBV7-2 and TRBJ1-2, the complete variable domain is GAGVSQSPSNKVTEKGKDVELRCDPISGHTALYWYRQSLGQGLEFLIYFQGNSAPDKSGLPSDRFSAERTGGSVSTLTIQRTQQEDSAVYLCASSLQRGASVFHGYTFGSGTRLTVV.